These 15 T cell receptor beta chains share one sample of origin, sequenced in a study of control samples from healthy donors and cancer patients. Assay used: immunoSEQ multiplex PCR; TCRdb lists only in-frame clones, some missing. The data hold more than 95,000 clones, with more than 85% observed a single time. The sample consisted of PBMCs. The origin of the receptors is a man between 60 and 75 years old with lung cancer.

V usage is TRBV10-1 and J usage is TRBJ1-1, with D tentatively TRBD1 (6 bases). CDR1 WNHNN and CDR2 SYGVQD come from the germline V gene (reference sequence). The CDR3 contains 13 residues. V was pared by 3 bases and J by 8 bases, with 13 bases between. CDR3 loop: CASSEKGTKEAFF. CDR3 coding DNA: TGCGCCAGCAGTGAAAAAGGGACAAAAGAAGCTTTCTTT.

CDR3 region: CASSQSTGDTQYF. DNA for the CDR3: TGCGCCAGCAGCCAATCTACAGGGGATACGCAGTATTTT. This rearrangement joins TRBV4-1 to TRBJ2-3, with D possibly matching TRBD1 (6 bases). CDR3 length equals 13 residues. V was clipped by 2 bases and J by 6 bases, with 9 bases between them. CDR1 is MGHRA and CDR2 is YSYEKL in the germline V gene.

The chain employs TRBV9 and TRBJ2-3; 7 bases match TRBD1. The CDR3 runs 15 residues. Trimming cost V 0 bases and J 1 base; bases outside gene matches: 2. CDR1 and CDR2 (germline): SGDLS, YYNGEE. The chain's CDR3 is CASSVGQGGTDTQYF. The CDR3 bases are TGTGCCAGCAGCGTAGGACAGGGAGGCACAGATACGCAGTATTTT. Full variable domain (rest looked up from reference TRBV9 and TRBJ2-3): DSGVTQTPKHLITATGQRVTLRCSPRSGDLSVYWYQQSLDQGLQFLIQYYNGEERAKGNILERFSAQQFPDLHSELNLSSLELGDSALYFCASSVGQGGTDTQYFGPGTRLTVL.

The chain links TRBV24-1 to TRBJ1-1, with D unclear. The CDR3 spans 14 residues. The V gene's germline CDR1 is KGHDR and CDR2 SFDVKD. Trimming took 9 bases from V and 9 from J, leaving 22 bases between them. CDR3 in amino acids: CATGDGSPQRKAFF. CDR3 nucleotides: TGTGCCACCGGAGACGGGTCTCCCCAAAGGAAAGCTTTCTTT.

A remark on this clone: At the DNA level, this CDR3 is encoded by other sequences in the same sample as well. In DNA form, the CDR3 reads TGTGCCACCAGTGATCCGGGACAGGCCCAAGAGACCCAGTACTTC. It is translated as CATSDPGQAQETQYF. The gene calls are TRBV24-1 and TRBJ2-5; 8 nucleotides match TRBD1. Germline assignment: CDR1 KGHDR and CDR2 SFDVKD. Losses at the gene ends were 3 bases for V and 1 base for J; bases not matched to a gene: 3. The CDR3 runs 15 residues.

This clone was seen a handful of times. The CDR3 region has the DNA TGTGCCAGCAGCTCGGGGGGCGTATTCGCCGGGGAGCTGTTTTTT. Amino acid sequence: CASSSGGVFAGELFF. The J gene is TRBJ2-2, the V gene TRBV5-4, with D perhaps matching TRBD2 (7 bases). Per the germline V gene, CDR1 is SGHNT and CDR2 is YYREEE (reference sequence). V lost 3 bases and J lost 6, with 15 bases in between. CDR3 length: 15 amino acids.

The chain has TRBV24-1 and TRBJ1-2; TRBD1 agrees at 11 bases. The CDR3 runs to 15 residues. From germline, CDR1 is KGHDR and CDR2 SFDVKD. Losses at the gene ends were 3 bases for V and 4 bases for J; bases not matched to a gene: 3. The CDR3 sequence: CATSDIGQGAYGYTF. CDR3 nucleotide sequence: TGTGCCACCAGTGATATCGGACAGGGGGCCTATGGCTACACCTTC.

The CDR3 loop is CASSLRLWGTGDEQFF. CDR3 in DNA: TGTGCCAGCAGCTTACGACTTTGGGGGACAGGGGACGAGCAGTTCTTC. This chain links TRBV5-6 with TRBJ2-1, with TRBD1 matching 10 bases. Trimming took 2 bases from V and 10 from J; bases not matched to a gene: 12. The CDR3 has 16 amino acids. Germline V gene sequence: CDR1 SGHDT, CDR2 YYEEEE.

The J gene is TRBJ2-2, the V gene TRBV5-4; D might be TRBD1 or TRBD2, each matching 6 bases. The CDR3 consists of 15 residues. Germline assignment: CDR1 SGHNT and CDR2 YYREEE (reference sequence). Trimming cost V 1 base and J 6 bases, with 13 bases left between them. The CDR3 DNA follows: TGTGCCAGCAGCTTGATGGGGGGCTGGGCCGGGGAGCTGTTTTTT. This codes for CASSLMGGWAGELFF.

The rearrangement uses TRBV5-4 and TRBJ2-5; D might be TRBD2 (7 bases). The CDR3 loop spans 16 amino acids. V shed 1 base and J shed 1 base, with 14 bases lying between them. Looked up from germline, CDR1 is SGHNT and CDR2 is YYREEE (reference sequence). In DNA form, the CDR3 reads TGTGCCAGCAGCTTGTCCAGGGGAGGGCCCCAAGAGACCCAGTACTTC. This sequence encodes CASSLSRGGPQETQYF.

With respect to this clone: At one boundary the junction diverges from the germline segment, which might be a read error. The sample carries other DNA sequences with the same CDR3. The rearrangement joins TRBV4-1 to TRBJ1-2; TRBD1 is a possible D gene (5 bases). CDR3 length: 15 residues. Germline V gene lookup returns CDR1 MGHRA and CDR2 YSYEKL. CDR3 DNA: TGCGCCAGCAGCCAAGGTCAGGGATCTAACTATGGTTACACCTTC. This sequence encodes CASSQGQGSNYGYTF.

The chain has TRBV29-1 and TRBJ2-3; TRBD2 matches 15 bases. This CDR3 has 16 residues. Germline trimming cut 4 bases from V and 6 bases from J; bases unmatched to any gene: 8. CDR1 is SQVTM, CDR2 ANQGSEA, per germline. CDR3 coding DNA: TGCAGCGTTGGAAGGACTAGCGGGGGGGCCCGGGATACGCAGTATTTT. It is translated as CSVGRTSGGARDTQYF.

This chain joins TRBV6-5 and TRBJ1-5; weak D call: TRBD1 (6 bases). The CDR3 extends over 15 amino acids. Germline-derived CDR1 and CDR2 are MNHEY and SVGAGI. Trimming cost V 11 bases and J 4 bases, with 21 bases left between them. The CDR3 loop is CAAARRGAVNQPQHF. Here the CDR3 DNA reads TGTGCCGCCGCTCGACGGGGGGCGGTAAATCAGCCCCAGCATTTT.

The chain couples TRBV28 to TRBJ2-7, with 9 bases identical to TRBD1. The CDR3 runs to 16 residues. Germline V gives CDR1 MDHEN, CDR2 SYDVKM. J gave up 8 bases and V 4 bases, and 15 bases lay outside the gene matches. The DNA for the CDR3 is TGTGCCAGCAGTTCCTCTTTTAGGGACAGGGAAAAAAAGCAGTACTTC. It codes for CASSSSFRDREKKQYF.

The chain uses TRBV11-3 and TRBJ2-5, with 12 bases aligning to TRBD1. There are 16 residues in the CDR3. Germline assignment: CDR1 SGHNT and CDR2 YENEEA. V lost 1 base and J lost 4; bases outside the gene matches: 4. The CDR3 loop is CASSLGGTGGAETQYF. DNA of the CDR3: TGTGCCAGCAGCTTAGGGGGGACAGGGGGCGCAGAGACCCAGTACTTC.